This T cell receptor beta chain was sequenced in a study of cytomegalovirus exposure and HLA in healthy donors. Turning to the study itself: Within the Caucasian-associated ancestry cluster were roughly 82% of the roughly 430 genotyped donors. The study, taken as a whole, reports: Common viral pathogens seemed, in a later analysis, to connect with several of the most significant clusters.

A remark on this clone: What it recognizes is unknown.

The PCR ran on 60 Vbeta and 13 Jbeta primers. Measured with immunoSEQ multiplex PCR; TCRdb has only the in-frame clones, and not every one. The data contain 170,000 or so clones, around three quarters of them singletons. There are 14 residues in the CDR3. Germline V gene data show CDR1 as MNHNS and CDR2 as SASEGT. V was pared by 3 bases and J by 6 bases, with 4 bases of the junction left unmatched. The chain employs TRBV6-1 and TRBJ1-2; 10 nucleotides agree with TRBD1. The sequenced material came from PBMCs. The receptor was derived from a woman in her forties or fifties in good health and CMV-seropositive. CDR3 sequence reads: CASSDGTGDHGYTF. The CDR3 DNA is TGTGCCAGCAGTGACGGGACAGGGGACCATGGCTACACCTTC.